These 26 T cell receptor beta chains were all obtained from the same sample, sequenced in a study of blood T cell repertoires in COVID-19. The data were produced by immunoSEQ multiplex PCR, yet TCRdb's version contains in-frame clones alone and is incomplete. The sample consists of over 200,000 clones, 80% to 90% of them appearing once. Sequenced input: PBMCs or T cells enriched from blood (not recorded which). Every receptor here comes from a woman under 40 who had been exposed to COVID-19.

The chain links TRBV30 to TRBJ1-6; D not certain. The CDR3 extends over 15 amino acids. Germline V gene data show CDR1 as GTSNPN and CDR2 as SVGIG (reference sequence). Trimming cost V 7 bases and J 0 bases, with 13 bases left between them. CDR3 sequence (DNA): TGTGCCTCTCAAGACCGGAGCTCCTATAATTCACCCCTCCACTTT. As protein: CASQDRSSYNSPLHF.

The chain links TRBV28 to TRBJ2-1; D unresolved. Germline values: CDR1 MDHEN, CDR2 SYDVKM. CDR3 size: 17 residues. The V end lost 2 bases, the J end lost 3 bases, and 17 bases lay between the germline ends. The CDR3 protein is CASSLKIWPRFYNEQFF. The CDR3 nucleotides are TGTGCCAGCAGTTTAAAGATTTGGCCCAGGTTCTACAATGAGCAGTTCTTC.

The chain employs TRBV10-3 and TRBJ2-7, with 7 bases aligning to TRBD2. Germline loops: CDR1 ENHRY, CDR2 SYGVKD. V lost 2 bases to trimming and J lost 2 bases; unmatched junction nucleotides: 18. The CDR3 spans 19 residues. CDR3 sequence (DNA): TGTGCCATCAGTGAGGCAGGAATCGGTGTTGGGGAGGGCCCCTACGAGCAGTACTTC. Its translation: CAISEAGIGVGEGPYEQYF.

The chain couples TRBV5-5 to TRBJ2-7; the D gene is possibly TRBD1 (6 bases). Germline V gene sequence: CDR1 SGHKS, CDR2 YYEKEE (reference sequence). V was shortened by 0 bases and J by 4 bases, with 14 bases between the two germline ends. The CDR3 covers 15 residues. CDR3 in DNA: TGTGCCAGCAGCTTGGTGGCAGGGGAGTATTACGAGCAGTACTTC. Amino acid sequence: CASSLVAGEYYEQYF.

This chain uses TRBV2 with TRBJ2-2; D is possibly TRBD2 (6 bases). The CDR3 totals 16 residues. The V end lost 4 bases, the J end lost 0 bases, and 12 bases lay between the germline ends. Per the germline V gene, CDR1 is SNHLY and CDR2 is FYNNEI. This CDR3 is CASSARLATNTGELFF. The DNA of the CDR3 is TGTGCCAGCAGTGCCCGTCTAGCGACGAACACCGGGGAGCTGTTTTTT.

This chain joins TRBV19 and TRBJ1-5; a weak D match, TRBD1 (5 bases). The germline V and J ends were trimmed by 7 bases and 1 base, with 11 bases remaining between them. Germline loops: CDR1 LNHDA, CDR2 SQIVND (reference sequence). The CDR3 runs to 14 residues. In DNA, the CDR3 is TGTGCCAGTACCCTTGACAGAAGCAATCAGCCCCAGCATTTT. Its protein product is CASTLDRSNQPQHF.

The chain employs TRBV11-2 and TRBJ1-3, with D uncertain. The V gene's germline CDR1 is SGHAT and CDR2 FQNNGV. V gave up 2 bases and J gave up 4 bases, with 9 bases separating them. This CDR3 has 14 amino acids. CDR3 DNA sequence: TGTGCCAGCAGCTTACTAGGGAGGGGAAACACCATATATTTT. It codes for CASSLLGRGNTIYF.

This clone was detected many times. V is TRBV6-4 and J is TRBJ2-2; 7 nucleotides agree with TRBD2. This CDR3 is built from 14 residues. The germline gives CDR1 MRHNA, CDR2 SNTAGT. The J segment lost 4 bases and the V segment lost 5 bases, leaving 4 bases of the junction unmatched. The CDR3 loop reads CASSPSGTTGELFF. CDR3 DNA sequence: TGTGCCAGCAGTCCTAGCGGCACCACCGGGGAGCTGTTTTTT.

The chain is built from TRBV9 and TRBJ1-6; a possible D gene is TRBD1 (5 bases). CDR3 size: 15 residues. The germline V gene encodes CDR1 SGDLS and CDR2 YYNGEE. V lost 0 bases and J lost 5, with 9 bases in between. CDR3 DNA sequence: TGTGCCAGCAGCGTAGCAGCAGGGAATAATTCACCCCTCCACTTT. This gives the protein CASSVAAGNNSPLHF.

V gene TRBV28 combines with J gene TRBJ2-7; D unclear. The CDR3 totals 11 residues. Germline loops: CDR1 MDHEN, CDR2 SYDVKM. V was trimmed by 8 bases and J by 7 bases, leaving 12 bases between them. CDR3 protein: CASARIGEQYF. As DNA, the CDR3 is TGTGCCAGCGCACGGATCGGGGAGCAGTACTTC.

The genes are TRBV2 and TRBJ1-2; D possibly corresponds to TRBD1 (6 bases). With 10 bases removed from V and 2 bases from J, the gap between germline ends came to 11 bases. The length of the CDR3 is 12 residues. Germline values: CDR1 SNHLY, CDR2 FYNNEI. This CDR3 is CAKQGRNYGYTF. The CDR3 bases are TGTGCCAAACAGGGCAGGAACTATGGCTACACCTTC.

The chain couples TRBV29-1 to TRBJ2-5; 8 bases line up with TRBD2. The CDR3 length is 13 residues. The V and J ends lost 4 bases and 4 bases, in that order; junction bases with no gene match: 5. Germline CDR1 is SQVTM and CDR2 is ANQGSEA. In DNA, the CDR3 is TGCAGCGTTGCGGGAGGGCCAGGAGAGACCCAGTACTTC. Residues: CSVAGGPGETQYF.

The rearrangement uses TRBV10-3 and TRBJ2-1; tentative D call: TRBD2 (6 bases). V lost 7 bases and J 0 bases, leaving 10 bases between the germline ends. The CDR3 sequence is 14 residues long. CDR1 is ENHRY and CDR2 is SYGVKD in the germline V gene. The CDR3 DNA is TGTGCCATCATTGGCGGGGCCTCCTACAATGAGCAGTTCTTC. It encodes CAIIGGASYNEQFF.

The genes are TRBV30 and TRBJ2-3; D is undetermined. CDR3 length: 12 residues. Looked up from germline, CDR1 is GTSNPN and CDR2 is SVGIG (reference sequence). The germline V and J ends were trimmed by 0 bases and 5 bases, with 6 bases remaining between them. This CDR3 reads CAWSVARDTQYF. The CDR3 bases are TGTGCCTGGAGTGTGGCCCGAGATACGCAGTATTTT.

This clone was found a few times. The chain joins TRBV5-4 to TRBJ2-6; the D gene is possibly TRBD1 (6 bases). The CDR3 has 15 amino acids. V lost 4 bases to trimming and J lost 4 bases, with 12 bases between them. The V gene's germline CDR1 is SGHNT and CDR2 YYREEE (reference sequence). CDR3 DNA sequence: TGTGCCAGCAGCGTTACAGGGTCCGGGGCCAACGTCCTGACTTTC. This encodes CASSVTGSGANVLTF.

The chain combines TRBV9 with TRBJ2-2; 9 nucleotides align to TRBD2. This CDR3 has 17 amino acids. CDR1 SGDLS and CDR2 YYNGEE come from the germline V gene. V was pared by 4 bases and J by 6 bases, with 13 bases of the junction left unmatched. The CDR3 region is CASSPRPSGRRAGELFF. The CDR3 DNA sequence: TGTGCCAGCAGCCCACGCCCCAGCGGGAGGAGGGCCGGGGAGCTGTTTTTT.

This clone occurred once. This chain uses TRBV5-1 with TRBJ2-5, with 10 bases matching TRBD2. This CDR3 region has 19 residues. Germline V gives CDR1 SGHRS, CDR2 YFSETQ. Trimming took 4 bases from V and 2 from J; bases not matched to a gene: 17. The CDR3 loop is CASSALLGLAGGRQETQYF. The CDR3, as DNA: TGCGCCAGCAGCGCTCTCTTGGGTTTAGCGGGAGGCCGACAAGAGACCCAGTACTTC.

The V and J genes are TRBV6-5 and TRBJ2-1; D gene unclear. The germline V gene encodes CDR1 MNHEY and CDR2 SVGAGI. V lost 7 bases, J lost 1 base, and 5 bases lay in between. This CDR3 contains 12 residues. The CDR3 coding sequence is TGTGCCAGCAAACAGTCCTACAATGAGCAGTTCTTC. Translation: CASKQSYNEQFF.

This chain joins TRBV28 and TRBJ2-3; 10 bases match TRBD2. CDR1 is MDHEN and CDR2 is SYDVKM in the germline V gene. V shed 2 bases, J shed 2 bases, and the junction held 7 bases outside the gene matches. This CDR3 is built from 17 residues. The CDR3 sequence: CASSLEVGLAATDTQYF. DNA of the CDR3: TGTGCCAGCAGTTTAGAGGTAGGACTAGCGGCCACAGATACGCAGTATTTT.

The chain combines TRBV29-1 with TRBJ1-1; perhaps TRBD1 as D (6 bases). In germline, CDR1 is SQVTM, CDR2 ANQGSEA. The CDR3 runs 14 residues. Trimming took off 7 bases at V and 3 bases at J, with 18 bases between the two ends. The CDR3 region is CSARGGTGDTEAFF. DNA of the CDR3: TGCAGCGCGAGGGGGGGGACTGGGGACACTGAAGCTTTCTTT.

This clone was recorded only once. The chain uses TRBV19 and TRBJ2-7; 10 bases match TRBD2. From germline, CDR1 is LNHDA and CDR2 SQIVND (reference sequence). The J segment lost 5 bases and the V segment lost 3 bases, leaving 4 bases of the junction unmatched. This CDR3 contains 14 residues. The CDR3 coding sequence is TGTGCCAGTAGTATCACTAGCGGGGTCCACGAGCAGTACTTC. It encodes CASSITSGVHEQYF.

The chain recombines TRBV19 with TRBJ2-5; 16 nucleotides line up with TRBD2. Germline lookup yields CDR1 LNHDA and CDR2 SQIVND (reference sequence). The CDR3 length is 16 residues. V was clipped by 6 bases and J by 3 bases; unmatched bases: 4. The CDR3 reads CASSDGTSGREETQYF. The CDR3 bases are TGTGCCAGTAGCGACGGGACTAGCGGGAGGGAAGAGACCCAGTACTTC.

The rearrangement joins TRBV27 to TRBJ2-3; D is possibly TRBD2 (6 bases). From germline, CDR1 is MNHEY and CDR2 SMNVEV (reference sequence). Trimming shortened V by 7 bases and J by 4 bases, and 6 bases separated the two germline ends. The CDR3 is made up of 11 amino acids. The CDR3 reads CASKRADTQYF. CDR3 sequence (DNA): TGTGCCAGCAAGCGGGCAGATACGCAGTATTTT.

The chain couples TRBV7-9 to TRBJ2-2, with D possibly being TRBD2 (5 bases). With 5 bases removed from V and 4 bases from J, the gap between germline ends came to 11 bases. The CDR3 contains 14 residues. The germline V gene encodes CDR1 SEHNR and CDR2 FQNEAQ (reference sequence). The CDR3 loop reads CASSNVRGTGELFF. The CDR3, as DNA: TGTGCCAGCAGCAACGTACGGGGCACCGGGGAGCTGTTTTTT.

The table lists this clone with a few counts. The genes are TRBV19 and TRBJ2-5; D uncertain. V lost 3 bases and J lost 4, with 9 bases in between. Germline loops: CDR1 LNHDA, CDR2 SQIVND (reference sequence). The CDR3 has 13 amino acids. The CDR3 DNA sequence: TGTGCCAGTAGTATTGAGGTAGGAGAGACCCAGTACTTC. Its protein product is CASSIEVGETQYF.

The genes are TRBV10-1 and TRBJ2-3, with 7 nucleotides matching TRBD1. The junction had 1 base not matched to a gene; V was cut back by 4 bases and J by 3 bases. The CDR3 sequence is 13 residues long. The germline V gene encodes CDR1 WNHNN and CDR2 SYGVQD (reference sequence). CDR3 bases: TGCGCCAGCAGTGGACAGGGAACAGATACGCAGTATTTT. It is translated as CASSGQGTDTQYF.